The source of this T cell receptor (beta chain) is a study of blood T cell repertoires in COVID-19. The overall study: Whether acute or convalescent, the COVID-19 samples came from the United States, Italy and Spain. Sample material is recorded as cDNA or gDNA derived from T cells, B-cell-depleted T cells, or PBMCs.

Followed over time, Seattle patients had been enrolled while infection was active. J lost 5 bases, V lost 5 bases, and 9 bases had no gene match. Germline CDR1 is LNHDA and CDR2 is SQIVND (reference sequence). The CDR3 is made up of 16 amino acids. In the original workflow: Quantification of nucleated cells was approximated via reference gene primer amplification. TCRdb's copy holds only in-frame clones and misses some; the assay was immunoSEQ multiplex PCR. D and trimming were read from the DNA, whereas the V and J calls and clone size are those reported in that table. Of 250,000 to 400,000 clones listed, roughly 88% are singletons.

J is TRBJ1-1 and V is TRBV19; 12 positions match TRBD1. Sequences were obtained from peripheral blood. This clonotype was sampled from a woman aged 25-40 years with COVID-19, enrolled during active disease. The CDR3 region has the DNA TGTGCCAGTAGTCACCGGGACAGGGGGCGCGAGACTGAAGCTTTCTTT. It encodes CASSHRDRGRETEAFF.